Following are 14 T cell receptor beta chains from one sample sequenced in a study of shared clonotypes between healthy human individuals. The naive CD8 fraction comprised CD45RO-negative cells positively selected for CCR7 and excluded terminally differentiated effector memory CD45RA+ cells. The repertoire was sequenced with immunoSEQ multiplex PCR; TCRdb's copy has only in-frame clones and lacks some. The sample shows approximately 720,000 clones, around 92% of them seen only once. The specimen sequenced was naive CD8+ T cells sorted from blood. These receptors were collected from a young man in good health.

This sequence joins TRBV29-1 and TRBJ2-3; 10 bases map to TRBD2. Germline-derived CDR1 and CDR2 are SQVTM and ANQGSEA. Trimming removed 4 bases from V and 5 bases from J; junction bases left unmatched: 12. The CDR3 length is 16 residues. CDR3 protein: CSVAGRSGRARDTQYF. CDR3 sequence (DNA): TGCAGCGTTGCGGGGAGGAGCGGGAGGGCCAGAGATACGCAGTATTTT.

The chain has TRBV6-5 and TRBJ2-7; 8 bases align to TRBD1. Germline lookup yields CDR1 MNHEY and CDR2 SVGAGI. CDR3 length: 14 residues. V gave up 9 bases and J gave up 1 base; unmatched junction bases: 8. The CDR3 sequence: CASAPDRGSYEQYF. The CDR3 bases are TGTGCCAGTGCACCAGACAGGGGATCCTACGAGCAGTACTTC.

As for this clone: The junction departs from germline at one end; a sequencing error may be responsible. The V and J genes are TRBV4-3 and TRBJ1-1; the match to TRBD1 covers 9 bases. This CDR3 has 16 amino acids. CDR1 is LGHNA and CDR2 is YSLEER in the germline V gene. The CDR3 bases are TGCGCCAGCAGCAAAGACAGGGGGGCTTTGAACACTGAAGCTTTCTTT. It encodes CASSKDRGALNTEAFF.

This chain joins TRBV27 and TRBJ2-3; 12 positions match TRBD2. J lost 4 bases, V lost 2 bases, and 4 bases had no gene match. The V gene's germline CDR1 is MNHEY and CDR2 SMNVEV (reference sequence). The CDR3 runs to 16 residues. CDR3 amino acids: CASSLRLAGAPDTQYF. The CDR3 coding sequence is TGTGCCAGCAGTTTAAGACTAGCGGGAGCTCCAGATACGCAGTATTTT.

This CDR3 reads CASGTEGGDTQYF. The CDR3 DNA reads TGTGCCAGCGGGACAGAAGGAGGAGATACGCAGTATTTT. This chain uses TRBV6-4 with TRBJ2-3; 7 nucleotides agree with TRBD1. The germline gives CDR1 MRHNA, CDR2 SNTAGT. The CDR3 runs 13 residues. The V gene end was trimmed by 8 bases and the J gene end by 5 bases; junction bases not matched to a gene: 7.

This clone was recorded once. The V and J genes are TRBV7-7 and TRBJ2-7; 9 bases align to TRBD1. The CDR3 extends over 17 amino acids. Germline V gives CDR1 SSHAT, CDR2 FNYEAQ (reference sequence). V dropped 1 base and J dropped 6; count of bases not matched to a gene: 13. The CDR3 DNA sequence: TGTGCCAGCAGCTTAGGCCCACAGGGGGCTGGGGTATCCGAGCAGTACTTC. It encodes CASSLGPQGAGVSEQYF.

V usage is TRBV28 and J usage is TRBJ2-1; TRBD1 matches 10 bases. CDR3 length: 17 residues. The germline CDR1 and CDR2 sequences are MDHEN and SYDVKM. V lost 4 bases to trimming and J lost 6 bases; unmatched junction nucleotides: 12. The CDR3, as DNA: TGTGCCAGCAGTTCCACGACAGGGGGCGCGGGGGTCAATGAGCAGTTCTTC. This encodes CASSSTTGGAGVNEQFF.

The chain combines TRBV6-1 with TRBJ2-7; TRBD1 might be the D (6 bases). Trimming cost V 10 bases and J 5 bases, with 18 bases left between them. Germline assignment: CDR1 MNHNS and CDR2 SASEGT. The CDR3 is 13 amino acids. CDR3 DNA sequence: TGTGCCATCCTGACAGGAAGGGTCCACGAGCAGTACTTC. Translating it yields CAILTGRVHEQYF.

There are a few counts of this clone. This chain links TRBV21-1 with TRBJ1-3. TRBV21-1 is designated a pseudogene. This CDR3 is 15 amino acids long. The CDR3 DNA reads as TGTGCCAGCAGCAAAGTCGGAAGCTCTGGAAACACCATATATTTT. Its translation is CASSKVGSSGNTIYF.

This clone was detected once. The chain combines TRBV11-2 with TRBJ2-7, with 10 bases that match TRBD2. CDR3 length equals 15 residues. V lost 7 bases, J lost 5 bases, and 11 bases stayed unmatched. Germline V gene data show CDR1 as SGHAT and CDR2 as FQNNGV. The CDR3 sequence is CASNHHLAGVHEQYF. The CDR3 region has the DNA TGTGCCAGCAACCATCATCTAGCGGGAGTACACGAGCAGTACTTC.

The J gene is TRBJ2-5, the V gene TRBV5-5, with D tentatively TRBD1 (6 bases). Trimming stripped 1 base from V and 2 bases from J, with 9 bases between. Germline lookup yields CDR1 SGHKS and CDR2 YYEKEE (reference sequence). CDR3 length: 14 amino acids. The CDR3 spells CASSLFDRQETQYF. The CDR3 DNA reads TGTGCCAGCAGCTTGTTCGACAGGCAAGAGACCCAGTACTTC.

The chain uses TRBV18 and TRBJ1-5, with D possibly being TRBD1 (5 bases). V was trimmed by 9 bases and J by 0 bases, leaving 12 bases between them. The CDR3 has 14 residues. The germline V gene has CDR1 KGHSH and CDR2 LQKENI. The CDR3 sequence is CASCDSYSNQPQHF. The CDR3 nucleotides are TGTGCCAGTTGCGACAGCTATAGCAATCAGCCCCAGCATTTT. Looking up the rest from reference TRBV18 and TRBJ1-5 gives the full variable domain: NAGVMQNPRHLVRRRGQEARLRCSPMKGHSHVYWYRQLPEEGLKFMVYLQKENIIDESGMPKERFSAEFPKEGPSILRIQQVVRGDSAAYFCASCDSYSNQPQHFGDGTRLSIL.

V gene TRBV5-6 combines with J gene TRBJ2-1; 14 positions agree with TRBD2. V gave up 4 bases and J gave up 7 bases; unmatched junction bases: 13. The germline V gene encodes CDR1 SGHDT and CDR2 YYEEEE. The CDR3 extends over 18 amino acids. Written as DNA, the CDR3 is TGTGCCAGCAGCGCATGGTCCGGGACTAGCGGGAGTAGGAATGAGCAGTTCTTC. As protein: CASSAWSGTSGSRNEQFF. Full variable domain (rest looked up from reference TRBV5-6 and TRBJ2-1): DAGVTQSPTHLIKTRGQQVTLRCSPKSGHDTVSWYQQALGQGPQFIFQYYEEEERQRGNFPDRFSGHQFPNYSSELNVNALLLGDSALYLCASSAWSGTSGSRNEQFFGPGTRLTVL.

The chain recombines TRBV2 with TRBJ1-2, with D maybe TRBD1 (5 bases). V dropped 6 bases and J dropped 0 bases, with 17 bases sitting between them. This CDR3 comprises 16 residues. Per germline, CDR1 SNHLY and CDR2 FYNNEI. The CDR3 nucleotides read TGTGCCAGCAGCGTCCCTGACAGACTCTCTAACTATGGCTACACCTTC. Its protein is CASSVPDRLSNYGYTF.